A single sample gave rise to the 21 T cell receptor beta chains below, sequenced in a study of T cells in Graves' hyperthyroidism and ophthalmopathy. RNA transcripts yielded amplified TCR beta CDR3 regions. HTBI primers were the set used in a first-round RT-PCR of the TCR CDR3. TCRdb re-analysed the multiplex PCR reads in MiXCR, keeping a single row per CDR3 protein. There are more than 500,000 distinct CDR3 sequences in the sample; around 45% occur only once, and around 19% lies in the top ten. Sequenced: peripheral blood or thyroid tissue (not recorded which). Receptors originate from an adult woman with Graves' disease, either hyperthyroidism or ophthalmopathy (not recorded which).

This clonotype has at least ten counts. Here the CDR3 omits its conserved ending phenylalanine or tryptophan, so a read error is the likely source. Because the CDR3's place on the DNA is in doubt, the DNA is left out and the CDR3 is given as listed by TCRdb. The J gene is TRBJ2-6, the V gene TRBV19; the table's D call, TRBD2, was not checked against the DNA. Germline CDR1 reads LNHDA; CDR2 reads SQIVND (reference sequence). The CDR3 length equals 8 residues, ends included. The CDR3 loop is CASSIQAS.

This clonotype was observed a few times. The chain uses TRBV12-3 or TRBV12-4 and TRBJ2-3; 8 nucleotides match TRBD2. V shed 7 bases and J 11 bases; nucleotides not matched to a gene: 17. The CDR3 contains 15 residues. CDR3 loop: CASNPGGLAGSGQYF. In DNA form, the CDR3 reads TGTGCCAGCAACCCGGGAGGACTAGCCGGATCGGGGCAGTATTTT.

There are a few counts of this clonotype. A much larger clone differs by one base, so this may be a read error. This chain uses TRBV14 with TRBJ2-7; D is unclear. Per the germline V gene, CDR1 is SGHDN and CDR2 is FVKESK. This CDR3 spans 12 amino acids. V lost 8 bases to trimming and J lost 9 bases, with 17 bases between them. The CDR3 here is CASGLSSARQYF. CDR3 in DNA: TGTGCCAGCGGCCTTTCCTCAGCGCGGCAGTACTTC.

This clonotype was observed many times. This CDR3 is CSARDHYSGANVLTF. DNA of the CDR3: TGCAGTGCTAGAGACCACTACTCTGGGGCCAACGTCCTGACTTTC. The rearrangement links TRBV20-1 to TRBJ2-6; D gene ambiguous. The CDR3 is 15 residues long. V was cut by 0 bases and J by 0 bases, with 6 bases left in between. Germline V CDR1 and CDR2: DFQATT, SNEGSKA (reference sequence).

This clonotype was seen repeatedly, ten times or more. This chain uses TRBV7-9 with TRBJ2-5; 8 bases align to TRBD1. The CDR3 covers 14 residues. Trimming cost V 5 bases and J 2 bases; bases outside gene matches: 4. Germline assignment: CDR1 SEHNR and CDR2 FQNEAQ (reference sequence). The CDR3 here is CASSPDRAQETQYF. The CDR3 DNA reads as TGTGCCAGCAGCCCGGACAGGGCGCAAGAGACCCAGTACTTC.

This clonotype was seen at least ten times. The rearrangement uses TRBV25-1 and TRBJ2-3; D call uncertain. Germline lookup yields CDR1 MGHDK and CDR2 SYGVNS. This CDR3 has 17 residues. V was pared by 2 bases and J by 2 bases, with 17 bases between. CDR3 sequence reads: CASSEGGWGFLTDTQYF. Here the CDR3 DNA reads TGTGCCAGCAGTGAAGGCGGTTGGGGATTTCTCACAGATACGCAGTATTTT.

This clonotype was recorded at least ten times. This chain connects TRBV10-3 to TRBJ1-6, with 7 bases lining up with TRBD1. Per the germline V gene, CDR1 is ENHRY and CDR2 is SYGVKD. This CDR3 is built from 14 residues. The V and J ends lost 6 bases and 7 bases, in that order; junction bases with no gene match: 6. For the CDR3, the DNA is TGTGCCATCAGCCGAGGGACAGAGAATTCACCCCTCCACTTT. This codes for CAISRGTENSPLHF.

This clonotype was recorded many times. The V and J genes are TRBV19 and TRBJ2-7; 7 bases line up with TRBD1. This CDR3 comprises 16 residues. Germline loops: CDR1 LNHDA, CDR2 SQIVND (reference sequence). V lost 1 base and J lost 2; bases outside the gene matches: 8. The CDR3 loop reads CASSIVRQGYPYEQYF. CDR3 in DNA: TGTGCCAGTAGTATAGTCCGACAGGGATACCCCTACGAGCAGTACTTC.

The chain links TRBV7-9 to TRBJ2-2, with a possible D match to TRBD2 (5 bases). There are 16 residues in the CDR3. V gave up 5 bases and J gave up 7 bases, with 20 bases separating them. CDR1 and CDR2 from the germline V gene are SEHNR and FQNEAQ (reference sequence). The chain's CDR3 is CASSLLRGIGGGELFF. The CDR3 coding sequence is TGTGCCAGCAGCCTCCTCCGAGGGATTGGTGGCGGGGAGCTGTTTTTT.

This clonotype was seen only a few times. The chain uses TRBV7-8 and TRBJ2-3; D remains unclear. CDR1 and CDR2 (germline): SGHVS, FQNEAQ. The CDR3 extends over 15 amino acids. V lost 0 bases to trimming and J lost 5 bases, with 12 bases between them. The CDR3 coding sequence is TGTGCCAGCAGCTTAGCGCTCCTTCACAGAGATACGCAGTATTTT. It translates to CASSLALLHRDTQYF.

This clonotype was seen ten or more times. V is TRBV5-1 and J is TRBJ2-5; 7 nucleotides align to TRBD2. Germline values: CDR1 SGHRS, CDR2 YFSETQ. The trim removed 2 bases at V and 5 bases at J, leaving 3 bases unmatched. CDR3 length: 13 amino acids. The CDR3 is CASSFLGGETQYF. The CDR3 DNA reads TGCGCCAGCAGCTTTCTGGGAGGGGAGACCCAGTACTTC.

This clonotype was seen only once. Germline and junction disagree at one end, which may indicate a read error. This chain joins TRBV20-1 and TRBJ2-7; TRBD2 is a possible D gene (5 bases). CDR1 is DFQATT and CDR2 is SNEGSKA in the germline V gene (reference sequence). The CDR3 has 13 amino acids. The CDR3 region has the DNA TGCAGTGCTCAGAAGACCCGGACTGGGGAGCTGTACTTC. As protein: CSAQKTRTGELYF.

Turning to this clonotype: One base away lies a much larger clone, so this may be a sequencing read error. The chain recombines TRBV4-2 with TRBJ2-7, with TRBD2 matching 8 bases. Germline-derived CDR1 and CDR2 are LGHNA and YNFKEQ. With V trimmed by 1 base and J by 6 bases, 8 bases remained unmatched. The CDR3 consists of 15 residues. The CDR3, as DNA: TGTGCCAGCAGCCAAGCGACGGGAGGGCCCTGCGAGCAGTACTTC. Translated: CASSQATGGPCEQYF.

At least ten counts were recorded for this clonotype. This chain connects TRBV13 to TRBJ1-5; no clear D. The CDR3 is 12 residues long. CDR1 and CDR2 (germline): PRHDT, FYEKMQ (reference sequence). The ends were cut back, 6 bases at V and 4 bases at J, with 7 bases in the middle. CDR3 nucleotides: TGTGCCAGCAGGAAGGGAAATCAGCCCCAGCATTTT. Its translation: CASRKGNQPQHF.

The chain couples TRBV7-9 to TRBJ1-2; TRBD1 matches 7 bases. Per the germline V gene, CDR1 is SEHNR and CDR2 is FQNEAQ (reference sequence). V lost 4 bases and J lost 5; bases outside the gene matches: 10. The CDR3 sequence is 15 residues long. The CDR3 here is CASSSAGGLGYGYTF. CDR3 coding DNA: TGTGCCAGCAGCTCTGCAGGGGGATTGGGGTATGGCTACACCTTC.

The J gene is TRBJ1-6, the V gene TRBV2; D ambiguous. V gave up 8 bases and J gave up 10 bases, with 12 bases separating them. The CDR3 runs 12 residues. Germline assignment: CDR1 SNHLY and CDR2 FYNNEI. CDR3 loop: CASQVRSSPLHF. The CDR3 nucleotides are TGTGCCAGCCAGGTCAGGAGCTCACCCCTCCACTTT.

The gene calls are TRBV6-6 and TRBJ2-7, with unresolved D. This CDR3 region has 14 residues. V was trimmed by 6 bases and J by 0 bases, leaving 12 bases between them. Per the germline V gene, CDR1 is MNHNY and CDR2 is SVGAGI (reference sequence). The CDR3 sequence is CASRRVFNSYEQYF. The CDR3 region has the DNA TGTGCCAGCAGAAGGGTGTTCAACTCCTACGAGCAGTACTTC.

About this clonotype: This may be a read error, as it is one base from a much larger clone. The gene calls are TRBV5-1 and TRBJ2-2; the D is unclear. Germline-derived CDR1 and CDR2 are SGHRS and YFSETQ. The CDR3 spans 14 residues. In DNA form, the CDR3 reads TGCGCCAGCGGCTTGGAGAAGGGCACCGGGGAGCTGTTTTTT. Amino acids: CASGLEKGTGELFF.

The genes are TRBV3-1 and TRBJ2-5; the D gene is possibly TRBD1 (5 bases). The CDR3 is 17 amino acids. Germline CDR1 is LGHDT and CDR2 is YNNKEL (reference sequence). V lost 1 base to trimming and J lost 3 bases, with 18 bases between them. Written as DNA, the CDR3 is TGTGCCAGCAGCCAAGTCCAGCCAAGACAGTTCGAAGAGACCCAGTACTTC. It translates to CASSQVQPRQFEETQYF.

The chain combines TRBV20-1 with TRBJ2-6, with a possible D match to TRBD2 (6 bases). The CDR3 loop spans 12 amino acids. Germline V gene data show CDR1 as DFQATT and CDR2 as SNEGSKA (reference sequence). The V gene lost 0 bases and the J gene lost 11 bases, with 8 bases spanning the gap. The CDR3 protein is CSARDGDYVLTF. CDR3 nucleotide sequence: TGCAGTGCTAGAGACGGGGACTACGTCCTGACTTTC.

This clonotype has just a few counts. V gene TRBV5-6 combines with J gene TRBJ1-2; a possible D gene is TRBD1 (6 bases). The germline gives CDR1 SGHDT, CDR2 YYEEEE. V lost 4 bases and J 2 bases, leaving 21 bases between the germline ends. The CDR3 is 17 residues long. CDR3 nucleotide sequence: TGTGCCAGCAGCCTGTGGGGCCTGCGGGGGCCAAACTATGGCTACACCTTC. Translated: CASSLWGLRGPNYGYTF.